This TCR beta chain is from a study of T cell changes during pregnancy in multiple sclerosis. TCRdb's table, derived via immunoSEQ multiplex PCR, lists solely in-frame clones and lacks some. The table shows under 110,000 clones, with around 92% occurring only once. Trimming left V 8 bases short and J 4 bases short, with 17 bases between. This CDR3 comprises 14 residues. Germline V gene sequence: CDR1 LNHDA, CDR2 SQIVND (reference sequence). This clone was observed a single time. The origin of this receptor is a female donor with multiple sclerosis, enrolled in a pregnancy study. The genes are TRBV19 and TRBJ1-1; D perhaps matches TRBD1 (5 bases). The sequences come from peripheral blood, collected in the second trimester of pregnancy. The CDR3 sequence is CASAERSRVTEAFF. CDR3 coding DNA: TGTGCCAGTGCCGAACGAAGCAGGGTCACTGAAGCTTTCTTT. Using reference TRBV19 and TRBJ1-1 for the parts outside the CDR3, the full variable domain is DGGITQSPKYLFRKEGQNVTLSCEQNLNHDAMYWYRQDPGQGLRLIYYSQIVNDFQKGDIAEGYSVSREKKESFPLTVTSAQKNPTAFYLCASAERSRVTEAFFGQGTRLTVV.